The 32 T cell receptor beta chains below all came from one sample that was sequenced in a study of cytomegalovirus exposure and HLA in healthy donors. With 60 Vbeta and 13 Jbeta primers, the PCR was carried out. The protocol was immunoSEQ multiplex PCR, while the TCRdb copy is restricted to in-frame clones and leaves out a portion. The table shows 75,000 to 100,000 clones, with about 74% occurring only once. Sequencing input: PBMCs. The receptors shown here come from a male donor in good health and CMV-seronegative.

The chain couples TRBV2 to TRBJ2-1, with TRBD2 matching 7 bases. J gave up 12 bases and V 5 bases, and 4 bases lay outside the gene matches. Looked up from germline, CDR1 is SNHLY and CDR2 is FYNNEI. The CDR3 consists of 11 residues. As DNA, the CDR3 is TGTGCCAGCAGTTTTCTAGCGGCGCAGTTCTTC. It yields the protein CASSFLAAQFF.

The genes are TRBV9 and TRBJ2-2; D is perhaps TRBD1 (6 bases). Trimming stripped 1 base from V and 6 bases from J, with 10 bases between. The CDR3 spans 14 residues. Germline CDR1 and CDR2: SGDLS and YYNGEE. CDR3 nucleotides: TGTGCCAGCAGCGTATTACAGGGCCCCGGGGAGCTGTTTTTT. Encoded protein: CASSVLQGPGELFF.

The chain has TRBV13 and TRBJ2-7, with TRBD1 matching 8 bases. CDR3 length: 18 residues. Losses at the gene ends were 2 bases for V and 1 base for J; bases not matched to a gene: 13. The V gene's germline CDR1 is PRHDT and CDR2 FYEKMQ (reference sequence). The CDR3 region has the DNA TGTGCCAGCAGCTTAAAACTGAAACACCGGGACAGGTCCTACGAGCAGTACTTC. Residues: CASSLKLKHRDRSYEQYF.

V usage is TRBV6-5 and J usage is TRBJ2-7; 10 bases are a match to TRBD2. J was trimmed by 2 bases and V by 6 bases; bases with no gene match: 7. The CDR3 runs 15 residues. Germline assignment: CDR1 MNHEY and CDR2 SVGAGI. The DNA for the CDR3 is TGTGCCAGCAGACCTGGACTAGCGGAAACCTACGAGCAGTACTTC. Translated: CASRPGLAETYEQYF.

The CDR3 nucleotides are TGTGCCAGCAGCAGCCCCGGGTCGGTTTACCAGACCCAGTACTTC. Amino acid sequence: CASSSPGSVYQTQYF. The J gene is TRBJ2-5, the V gene TRBV5-8; D unclear. Germline V lookup: CDR1 SGHTS, CDR2 YDEGEE. The CDR3 is 15 residues long. V shed 4 bases and J shed 6 bases, with 19 bases lying between them.

The rearrangement joins TRBV7-9 to TRBJ1-1; the D is unclear. V lost 0 bases and J lost 6, with 14 bases in between. The CDR3 length is 15 residues. Germline CDR1 SEHNR, CDR2 FQNEAQ (reference sequence). This CDR3 is CASSLASGSHSEAFF. Written as DNA, the CDR3 is TGTGCCAGCAGCTTAGCGTCCGGGAGCCATTCTGAAGCTTTCTTT.

This clone occurred once. CDR3 residues: CASSPGYQGFDEQYF. In DNA form, the CDR3 reads TGTGCCAGCTCACCAGGGTATCAGGGGTTCGACGAGCAGTACTTC. The J gene is TRBJ2-7, the V gene TRBV18; tentatively, D is TRBD1 (6 bases). The germline V gene encodes CDR1 KGHSH and CDR2 LQKENI. The V gene lost 2 bases and the J gene lost 5 bases, with 16 bases spanning the gap. This CDR3 comprises 15 residues.

The genes are TRBV25-1 and TRBJ1-2; a possible D gene is TRBD1 (5 bases). This CDR3 has 17 residues. The germline V gene encodes CDR1 MGHDK and CDR2 SYGVNS. V lost 4 bases and J 0 bases, leaving 18 bases between the germline ends. In nucleotides, the CDR3 is TGTGCCAGCAGTGCGACCGCAGGGAACTCAGCTAACTATGGCTACACCTTC. This gives the protein CASSATAGNSANYGYTF.

The CDR3 DNA reads as TGCGCCAGCAGCTTCTCCGGGACTAGCGGTAACAATGAGCAGTTCTTC. Translated: CASSFSGTSGNNEQFF. The rearrangement links TRBV5-1 to TRBJ2-1; 11 positions agree with TRBD2. Germline V gene lookup returns CDR1 SGHRS and CDR2 YFSETQ. V lost 2 bases, J lost 5 bases, and 6 bases stayed unmatched. This CDR3 has 16 amino acids.

The CDR3 here is CASSLYPGSHEQYF. The CDR3 DNA reads TGTGCCAGCAGTTTATACCCCGGGAGCCACGAGCAGTACTTC. V and J are TRBV27 and TRBJ2-7; D might be TRBD2 (6 bases). Germline lookup yields CDR1 MNHEY and CDR2 SMNVEV (reference sequence). V was trimmed by 1 base and J by 5 bases, leaving 12 bases between them. This CDR3 is built from 14 residues.

The rearrangement links TRBV11-2 to TRBJ2-7, with D maybe TRBD1 (5 bases). Germline V gene data show CDR1 as SGHAT and CDR2 as FQNNGV. This CDR3 is 16 amino acids long. Trimming took 1 base from V and 2 from J, leaving 15 bases between them. CDR3 in amino acids: CASSLASQGGTYEQYF. CDR3 DNA sequence: TGTGCCAGCAGCTTAGCTTCCCAGGGTGGGACCTACGAGCAGTACTTC.

This sequence joins TRBV7-3 and TRBJ2-5; TRBD2 matches 7 bases. CDR1 is SGHTA, CDR2 FQGTGA, per germline. This CDR3 comprises 14 residues. The trim removed 5 bases at V and 5 bases at J, leaving 8 bases unmatched. CDR3 bases: TGTGCCAGCAGCCCCAACGGGGGGACTGAGACCCAGTACTTC. Amino acids: CASSPNGGTETQYF.

The genes are TRBV5-6 and TRBJ2-3; 10 bases fit TRBD1. CDR1 and CDR2 (germline): SGHDT, YYEEEE. V shed 4 bases and J 2 bases; nucleotides not matched to a gene: 4. This CDR3 has 15 amino acids. CDR3 in amino acids: CASSLGTGDTDTQYF. DNA for the CDR3: TGTGCCAGCAGCCTCGGGACAGGGGACACAGATACGCAGTATTTT.

The CDR3 region is CSARGGAGETYNEQFF. The DNA for the CDR3 is TGCAGCGCTCGAGGGGGGGCGGGAGAGACCTACAATGAGCAGTTCTTC. The chain joins TRBV29-1 to TRBJ2-1; a possible D gene is TRBD2 (7 bases). V lost 7 bases, J lost 2 bases, and 21 bases lay in between. In germline, CDR1 is SQVTM, CDR2 ANQGSEA. The CDR3 is made up of 16 amino acids.

This chain connects TRBV9 to TRBJ2-7; 10 bases are a match to TRBD1. J gave up 6 bases and V 5 bases, and 8 bases lay outside the gene matches. The CDR3 runs to 14 residues. CDR1 and CDR2 from the germline V gene are SGDLS and YYNGEE. CDR3 sequence reads: CASRGTGETAEQYF. The CDR3 nucleotides are TGTGCCAGCAGGGGGACAGGGGAAACGGCCGAGCAGTACTTC.

The chain combines TRBV28 with TRBJ2-5; 9 nucleotides align to TRBD1. The CDR3 extends over 12 amino acids. Trimming took 11 bases from V and 4 from J; bases not matched to a gene: 5. Germline CDR1 reads MDHEN; CDR2 reads SYDVKM. The CDR3 DNA is TGTGCCGCCGGGACAGGGACAGAGACCCAGTACTTC. Protein sequence: CAAGTGTETQYF. Combining the CDR3 with reference TRBV28 and TRBJ2-5 gives the whole variable domain DVKVTQSSRYLVKRTGEKVFLECVQDMDHENMFWYRQDPGLGLRLIYFSYDVKMKEKGDIPEGYSVSREKKERFSLILESASTNQTSMYLCAAGTGTETQYFGPGTRLLVL.

This clone was seen only a few times. This chain joins TRBV25-1 and TRBJ2-4; maybe TRBD2 (6 bases). Deletions cut 3 bases from V and 4 bases from J, with 13 bases between. The CDR3 runs 15 residues. Germline-derived CDR1 and CDR2 are MGHDK and SYGVNS. CDR3 amino acids: CASSDKTSSKNIQYF. CDR3 in DNA: TGTGCCAGCAGTGATAAAACTAGCTCAAAAAACATTCAGTACTTC.

This clone was seen repeatedly, ten times or more. The chain employs TRBV6-1 and TRBJ2-7; D might be TRBD2 (5 bases). This CDR3 is built from 13 residues. CDR1 is MNHNS, CDR2 SASEGT, per germline. Trimming removed 7 bases at V and 7 bases at J, with 17 bases between. In nucleotides, the CDR3 is TGTGCCAGCACTTCTGGGGAGACACGAGAGCAGTACTTC. Translating gives CASTSGETREQYF.

The chain has TRBV29-1 and TRBJ1-2; 12 positions match TRBD1. This CDR3 contains 15 residues. Germline V CDR1 and CDR2: SQVTM, ANQGSEA. The V gene end was trimmed by 5 bases and the J gene end by 8 bases; junction bases not matched to a gene: 12. The CDR3 sequence: CSVSVTGQGAQGYTF. The CDR3 DNA is TGCAGCGTTAGCGTGACGGGACAGGGGGCGCAGGGCTACACCTTC.

The V gene is TRBV19, the J gene TRBJ1-1, with TRBD1 matching 8 bases. This CDR3 is built from 15 residues. V was clipped by 8 bases and J by 1 base; unmatched bases: 9. Germline CDR1 is LNHDA and CDR2 is SQIVND (reference sequence). In DNA, the CDR3 is TGTGCCAGTGCGCAGGGGGCAAGTTGGAACACTGAAGCTTTCTTT. It codes for CASAQGASWNTEAFF.

V is TRBV19 and J is TRBJ1-1; possible D gene TRBD1, 6 bases. V lost 6 bases and J 3 bases, leaving 20 bases between the germline ends. CDR1 LNHDA and CDR2 SQIVND come from the germline V gene (reference sequence). This CDR3 region has 16 residues. Written as DNA, the CDR3 is TGTGCCAGTAGCGGTATGTCCGGGGGGCGCTACACTGAAGCTTTCTTT. Translation gives CASSGMSGGRYTEAFF.

The chain uses TRBV5-1 and TRBJ1-1; D unresolved. The germline CDR1 and CDR2 sequences are SGHRS and YFSETQ. V lost 0 bases, J lost 1 base, and 10 bases lay in between. The CDR3 totals 15 residues. The CDR3 protein is CASSLVTAKNTEAFF. CDR3 sequence (DNA): TGCGCCAGCAGCTTGGTAACAGCAAAGAACACTGAAGCTTTCTTT.

This chain links TRBV30 with TRBJ2-7; TRBD1 matches 8 bases. Germline V gene data show CDR1 as GTSNPN and CDR2 as SVGIG (reference sequence). The V and J ends lost 3 bases and 12 bases, in that order; junction bases with no gene match: 7. The CDR3 is made up of 11 amino acids. CDR3 amino acids: CAWRSGGQGYF. The CDR3 nucleotides are TGTGCCTGGAGGAGCGGCGGACAGGGGTACTTC.

V and J are TRBV29-1 and TRBJ2-1, with 9 bases fitting TRBD2. V dropped 4 bases and J dropped 16; count of bases not matched to a gene: 11. Germline V CDR1 and CDR2: SQVTM, ANQGSEA. The CDR3 covers 12 residues. The CDR3, as DNA: TGCAGCGTTGTACACGATAGCGGGAGCGTCTTCTTC. Amino acids: CSVVHDSGSVFF.

This clone was found a few times. The J gene is TRBJ2-7, the V gene TRBV11-2, with D unresolved. This CDR3 has 15 amino acids. Germline assignment: CDR1 SGHAT and CDR2 FQNNGV. Trimming removed 0 bases from V and 4 bases from J, with 13 bases in between. As DNA, the CDR3 is TGTGCCAGCAGCTTAGAAGCATCGATCCATTACGAGCAGTACTTC. This encodes CASSLEASIHYEQYF.

The gene calls are TRBV6-1 and TRBJ2-7, with a tentative D call TRBD2 (5 bases). The CDR3 is 15 residues long. Germline V lookup: CDR1 MNHNS, CDR2 SASEGT. The V and J ends lost 8 bases and 2 bases respectively, with 19 bases between them. CDR3 protein: CASCPREGLPYEQYF. In DNA, the CDR3 is TGTGCCAGCTGCCCCCGTGAGGGTCTTCCCTACGAGCAGTACTTC.

The V gene is TRBV30, the J gene TRBJ1-1; 8 bases fit TRBD1. The V segment lost 8 bases and the J segment 11 bases; nucleotides outside the gene matches: 7. The CDR3 covers 10 residues. From germline, CDR1 is GTSNPN and CDR2 SVGIG (reference sequence). The CDR3 region is CAGEQGEAFF. CDR3 DNA sequence: TGTGCCGGCGAACAGGGGGAGGCTTTCTTT.

This CDR3 reads CAIRSTSGAYEQYF. The CDR3 DNA reads as TGTGCCATCAGATCGACTAGCGGCGCCTACGAGCAGTACTTC. The rearrangement uses TRBV10-3 and TRBJ2-7; 9 nucleotides align to TRBD2. Germline assignment: CDR1 ENHRY and CDR2 SYGVKD. The CDR3 is 14 residues long. With 6 bases clipped from V and 2 bases from J, the junction kept 5 bases outside the gene matches.

The chain carries TRBV5-1 and TRBJ1-4; D is uncertain. The germline V and J ends were trimmed by 4 bases and 1 base, with 8 bases remaining between them. The CDR3 runs 14 residues. Germline V gene data show CDR1 as SGHRS and CDR2 as YFSETQ. This chain's CDR3 is CASSPAGTNEKLFF. The DNA for the CDR3 is TGCGCCAGCAGCCCCGCGGGAACTAATGAAAAACTGTTTTTT.

This clone was picked up one time. This rearrangement joins TRBV28 to TRBJ1-4, with 7 bases that match TRBD1. The junction had 5 bases not matched to a gene; V was cut back by 6 bases and J by 7 bases. CDR3 length equals 13 residues. The germline V gene has CDR1 MDHEN and CDR2 SYDVKM. This CDR3 is CASRQGGGEKLFF. Written as DNA, the CDR3 is TGTGCCAGCAGGCAGGGGGGTGGTGAAAAACTGTTTTTT.

The V gene is TRBV18, the J gene TRBJ2-7; no clear D gene. The V end lost 2 bases, the J end lost 4 bases, and 12 bases lay between the germline ends. The CDR3 is 14 amino acids. CDR1 and CDR2 from the germline V gene are KGHSH and LQKENI. DNA for the CDR3: TGTGCCAGCTCACCAACGAGCACCCCATACGAGCAGTACTTC. As protein: CASSPTSTPYEQYF.

This clone turned up a few times. This rearrangement joins TRBV5-6 to TRBJ2-1, with 10 bases fitting TRBD2. This CDR3 region has 15 residues. Germline V gene lookup returns CDR1 SGHDT and CDR2 YYEEEE. J gave up 5 bases and V 0 bases, and 2 bases lay outside the gene matches. CDR3 region: CASSLGLAGDNEQFF. The DNA for the CDR3 is TGTGCCAGCAGCTTGGGCCTAGCGGGAGACAATGAGCAGTTCTTC.